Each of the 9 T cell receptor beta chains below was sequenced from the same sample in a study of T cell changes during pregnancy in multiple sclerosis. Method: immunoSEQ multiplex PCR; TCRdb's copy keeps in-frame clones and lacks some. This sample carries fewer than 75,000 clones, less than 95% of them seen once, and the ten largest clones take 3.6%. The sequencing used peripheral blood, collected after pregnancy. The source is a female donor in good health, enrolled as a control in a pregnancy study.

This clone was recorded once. The CDR3 loop is CASSYLGRGQPQHF. The CDR3 region has the DNA TGTGCCAGCAGCTACCTGGGTAGGGGTCAGCCCCAGCATTTT. This sequence joins TRBV6-5 and TRBJ1-5; possibly TRBD1 for D (5 bases). Germline CDR1 and CDR2: MNHEY and SVGAGI. The CDR3 length is 14 residues. V was clipped by 6 bases and J by 6 bases, with 15 bases between them.

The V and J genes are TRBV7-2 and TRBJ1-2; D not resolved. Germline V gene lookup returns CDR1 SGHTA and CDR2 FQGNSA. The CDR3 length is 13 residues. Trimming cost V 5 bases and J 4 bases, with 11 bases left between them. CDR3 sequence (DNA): TGTGCCAGCAGCCTCGGGTCCTCCTATGGCTACACCTTC. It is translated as CASSLGSSYGYTF.

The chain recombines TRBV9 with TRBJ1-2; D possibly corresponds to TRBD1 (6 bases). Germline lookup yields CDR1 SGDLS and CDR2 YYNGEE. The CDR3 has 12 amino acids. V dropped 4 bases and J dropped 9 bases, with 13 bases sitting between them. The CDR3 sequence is CASSSSGDSYTF. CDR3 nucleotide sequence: TGTGCCAGCAGCTCTAGTGGGGACAGCTACACCTTC.

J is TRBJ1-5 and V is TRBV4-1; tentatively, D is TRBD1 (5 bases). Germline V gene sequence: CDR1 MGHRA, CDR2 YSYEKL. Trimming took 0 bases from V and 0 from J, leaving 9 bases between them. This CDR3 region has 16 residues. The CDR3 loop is CASSQDRQNSNQPQHF. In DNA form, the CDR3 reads TGCGCCAGCAGCCAAGATAGACAGAATAGCAATCAGCCCCAGCATTTT.

CDR3 DNA sequence: TGTGCCAGCAGCTTGGACAGGGATGGCTACACCTTC. Amino acid sequence: CASSLDRDGYTF. The rearrangement joins TRBV7-9 to TRBJ1-2; 8 bases fit TRBD1. This CDR3 region has 12 residues. V shed 3 bases and J 6 bases; nucleotides not matched to a gene: 0. Per the germline V gene, CDR1 is SEHNR and CDR2 is FQNEAQ (reference sequence).

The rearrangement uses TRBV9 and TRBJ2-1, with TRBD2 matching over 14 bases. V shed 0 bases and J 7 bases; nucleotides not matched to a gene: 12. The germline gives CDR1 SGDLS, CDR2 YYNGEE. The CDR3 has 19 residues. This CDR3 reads CASSVGLAGGVGRKNEQFF. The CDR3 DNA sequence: TGTGCCAGCAGCGTAGGACTAGCGGGAGGGGTAGGGCGTAAGAATGAGCAGTTCTTC.

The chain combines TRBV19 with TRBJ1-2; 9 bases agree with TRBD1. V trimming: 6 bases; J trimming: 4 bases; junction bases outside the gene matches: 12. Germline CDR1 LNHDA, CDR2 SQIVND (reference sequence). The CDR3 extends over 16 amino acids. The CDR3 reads CASSKVPTGGSYGYTF. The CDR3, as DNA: TGTGCCAGTAGCAAGGTTCCTACAGGGGGCTCCTATGGCTACACCTTC.

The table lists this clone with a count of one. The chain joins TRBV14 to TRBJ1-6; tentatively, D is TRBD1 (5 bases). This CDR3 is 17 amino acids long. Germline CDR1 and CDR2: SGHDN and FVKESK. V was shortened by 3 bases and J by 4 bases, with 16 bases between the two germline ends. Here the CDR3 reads CASSHTGLAKYNSPLHF. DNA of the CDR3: TGTGCCAGCAGCCATACAGGCCTAGCGAAATATAATTCACCCCTCCACTTT. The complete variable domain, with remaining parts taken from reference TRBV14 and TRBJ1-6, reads EAGVTQFPSHSVIEKGQTVTLRCDPISGHDNLYWYRRVMGKEIKFLLHFVKESKQDESGMPNNRFLAERTGGTYSTLKVQPAELEDSGVYFCASSHTGLAKYNSPLHFGNGTRLTVT.

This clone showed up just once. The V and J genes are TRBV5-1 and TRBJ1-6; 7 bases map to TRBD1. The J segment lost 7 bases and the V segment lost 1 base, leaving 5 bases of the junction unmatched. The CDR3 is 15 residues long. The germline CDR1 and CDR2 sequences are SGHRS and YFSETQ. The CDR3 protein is CASSLTGTENSPLHF. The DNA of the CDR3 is TGCGCCAGCAGCTTGACCGGGACAGAAAATTCACCCCTCCACTTT.